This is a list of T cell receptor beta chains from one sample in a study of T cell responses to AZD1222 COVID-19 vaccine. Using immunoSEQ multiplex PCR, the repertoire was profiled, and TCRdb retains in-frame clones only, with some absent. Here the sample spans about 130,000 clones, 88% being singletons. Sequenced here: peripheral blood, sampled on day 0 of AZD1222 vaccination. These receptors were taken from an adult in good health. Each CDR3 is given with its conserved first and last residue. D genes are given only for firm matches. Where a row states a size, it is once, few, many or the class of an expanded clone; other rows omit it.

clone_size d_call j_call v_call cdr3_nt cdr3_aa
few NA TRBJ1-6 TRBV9 TGTGCCAGCAGCCGAAACCAACGGGAATCACCCCTCCACTTT CASSRNQRESPLHF
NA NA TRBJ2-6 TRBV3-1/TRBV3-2 TGTGCCAGCAGCCAAGATCTGGCTGGCCTAAGGGTCCTGACTTTC CASSQDLAGLRVLTF
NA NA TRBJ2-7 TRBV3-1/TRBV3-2 TGTGCCAGCAGCCAAGTGCCGGGCCACTCCTACGAGCAGTACTTC CASSQVPGHSYEQYF
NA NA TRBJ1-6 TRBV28 TGTGCCAGCAGTTTCCAGGGAGGACAGCTTTCACCCCTCCACTTT CASSFQGGQLSPLHF
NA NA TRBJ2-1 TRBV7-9 TGTGCCAGCAGCTTAGAACGCGGGATTTACAATGAGCAGTTCTTC CASSLERGIYNEQFF
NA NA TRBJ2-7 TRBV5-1 TGCGCCAGCAAGATCGGGACTCCAGTCTACGAGCAGTACTTC CASKIGTPVYEQYF
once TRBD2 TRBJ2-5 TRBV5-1 TGCGCCAGCAGCTTGGGAGGCGGGAGAGAGACCCAGTACTTC CASSLGGGRETQYF
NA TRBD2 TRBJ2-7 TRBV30 TGTGCCTGGAGTAAGCGGGGGGGCTCTAATGAGCAGTACTTC CAWSKRGGSNEQYF
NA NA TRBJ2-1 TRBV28 TGTGCCAGCACCTCGGGCCTCTACAATGAGCAGTTCTTC CASTSGLYNEQFF
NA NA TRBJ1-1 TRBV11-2 TGTGCCAGCAGAGGCTGGGAATCTGAAGCTTTCTTT CASRGWESEAFF
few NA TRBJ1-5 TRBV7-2 TGTGCCAGCAGCCCCCAGGAGAATCAGCCCCAGCATTTT CASSPQENQPQHF
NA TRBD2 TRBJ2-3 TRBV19 TGTGCCAGCAGACTAGCGGGAGGCACAGATACGCAGTATTTT CASRLAGGTDTQYF
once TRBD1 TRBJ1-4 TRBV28 TGTGCCAGCTTTGGGGACAGAACTAATGAAAAACTGTTTTTT CASFGDRTNEKLFF
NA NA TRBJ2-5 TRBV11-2 TGTGCCAGCAGCTCCCAGGCGCGGGAGACCCAGTACTTC CASSSQARETQYF
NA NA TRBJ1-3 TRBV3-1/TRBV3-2 TGTGCCAGCAGAAGGAACTCTGGAAACACCATATATTTT CASRRNSGNTIYF
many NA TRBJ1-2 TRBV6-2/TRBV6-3 TGTGCCAGCAGTTCGGAACAGCTACATAACTATGGCTACACCTTC CASSSEQLHNYGYTF
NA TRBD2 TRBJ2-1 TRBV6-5 TGTGCCAGTAGTTACGGGACTAGCGGGATGTATGAGCAGTTCTTC CASSYGTSGMYEQFF
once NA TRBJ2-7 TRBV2 TGTGCCAGCAGTGACGCGGGCTACGAGCAGTACTTC CASSDAGYEQYF
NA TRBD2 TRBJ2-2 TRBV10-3 TGTGCCATCAGTGCGCCAAGGGGGACTAGCGGGAGGTTAGTTCCCGGGGAGCTGTTTTTT CAISAPRGTSGRLVPGELFF
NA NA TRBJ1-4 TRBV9 TGTGCCAGCAGCCCCCGGAGTGGCGAAAAACTGTTTTTT CASSPRSGEKLFF
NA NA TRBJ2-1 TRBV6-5 TGTGCCAGCAGCCTCTACAATGAGCAGTTCTTC CASSLYNEQFF
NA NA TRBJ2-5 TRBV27 TGTGCCAGCAGCCGTCGCACAGGGGTCGGGACTTTAGAGACCCAGTACTTC CASSRRTGVGTLETQYF
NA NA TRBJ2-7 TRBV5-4 TGTGCCAGCAGCCCCCCCGGGTCCTACGAGCAGTACTTC CASSPPGSYEQYF
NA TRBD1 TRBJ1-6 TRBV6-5 TGTGCCACTAGAACCGGGACAGGTCCACCCCTCCACTTT CATRTGTGPPLHF
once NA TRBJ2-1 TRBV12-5 TGTGCTAGTGGTTTGACACAACCCATGGATGAGCAGTTCTTC CASGLTQPMDEQFF
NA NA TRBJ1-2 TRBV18 TGTGCCAGCTCACCACCCGGGCGGCCGGGGGGGGATTCCGGCTACACCTTC CASSPPGRPGGDSGYTF
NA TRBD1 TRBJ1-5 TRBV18 TGTGCCAGCTCACAGGGGGCAGGGAGCATAAATCAGCCCCAGCATTTT CASSQGAGSINQPQHF
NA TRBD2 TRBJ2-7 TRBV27 TGTGCCAGCAGTTTATCCCCCGGGAGGGGCTACGAGCAGTACTTC CASSLSPGRGYEQYF
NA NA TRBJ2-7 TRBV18 TGTGCCAGCTCACCACCGGGGGATGGGTACGAGCAGTACTTC CASSPPGDGYEQYF
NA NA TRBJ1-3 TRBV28 TGTGCCAGCAGCCCAGGCGGAGCTGGAAACACCATATATTTT CASSPGGAGNTIYF
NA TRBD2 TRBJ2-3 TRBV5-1 TGCGCCAGCAGCTTGGGGAGCGGGAGAACAGATACGCAGTATTTT CASSLGSGRTDTQYF
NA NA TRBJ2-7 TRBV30 TGTGCCTGGAGGTTGACGACACCGAGCTCCTACGAGCAGTACTTC CAWRLTTPSSYEQYF
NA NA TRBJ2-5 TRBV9 TGTGCCAGCAGCACGAGAGGGGACACACAAGAGACCCAGTACTTC CASSTRGDTQETQYF
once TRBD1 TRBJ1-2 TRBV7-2 TGTGCCAGCAGCTACCGGGACAGGGCGAACTATGGCTACACCTTC CASSYRDRANYGYTF
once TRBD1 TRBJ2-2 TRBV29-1 TGCAGCGGCTCGGACAGGGAAGCCGGGGAGCTGTTTTTT CSGSDREAGELFF
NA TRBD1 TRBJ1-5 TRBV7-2 TGTGCCAGCAGCTTAACCGACAGGGGCGGCAATCAGCCCCAGCATTTT CASSLTDRGGNQPQHF